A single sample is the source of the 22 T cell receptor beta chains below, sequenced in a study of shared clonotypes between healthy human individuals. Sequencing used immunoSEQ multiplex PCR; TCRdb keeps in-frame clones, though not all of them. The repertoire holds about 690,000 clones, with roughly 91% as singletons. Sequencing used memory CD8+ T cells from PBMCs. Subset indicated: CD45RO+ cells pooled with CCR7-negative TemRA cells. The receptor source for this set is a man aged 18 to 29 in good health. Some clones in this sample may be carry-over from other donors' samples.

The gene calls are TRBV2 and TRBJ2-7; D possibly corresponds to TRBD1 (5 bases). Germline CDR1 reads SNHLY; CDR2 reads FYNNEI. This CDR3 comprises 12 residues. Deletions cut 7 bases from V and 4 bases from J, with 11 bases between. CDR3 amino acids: CASTATVYEQYF. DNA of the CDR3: TGTGCCAGCACCGCGACAGTGTACGAGCAGTACTTC.

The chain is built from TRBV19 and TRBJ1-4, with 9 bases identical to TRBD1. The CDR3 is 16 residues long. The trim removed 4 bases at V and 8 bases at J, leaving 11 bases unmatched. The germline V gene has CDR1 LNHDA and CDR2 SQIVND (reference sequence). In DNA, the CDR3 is TGTGCCAGTAGTACTTCCGGGACAGGGTATGGCGAAAAACTGTTTTTT. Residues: CASSTSGTGYGEKLFF.

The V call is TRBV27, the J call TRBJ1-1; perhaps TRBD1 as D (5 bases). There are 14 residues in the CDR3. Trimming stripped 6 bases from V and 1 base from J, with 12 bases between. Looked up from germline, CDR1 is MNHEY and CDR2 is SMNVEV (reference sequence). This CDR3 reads CASRWGSANTEAFF. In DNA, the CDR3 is TGTGCCAGCAGGTGGGGCAGCGCGAACACTGAAGCTTTCTTT.

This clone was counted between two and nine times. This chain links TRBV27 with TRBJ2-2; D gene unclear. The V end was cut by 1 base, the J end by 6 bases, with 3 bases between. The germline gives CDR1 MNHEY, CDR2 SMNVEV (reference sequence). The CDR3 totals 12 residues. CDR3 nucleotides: TGTGCCAGCAGTTTATACGCCGGGGAGCTGTTTTTT. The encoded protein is CASSLYAGELFF.

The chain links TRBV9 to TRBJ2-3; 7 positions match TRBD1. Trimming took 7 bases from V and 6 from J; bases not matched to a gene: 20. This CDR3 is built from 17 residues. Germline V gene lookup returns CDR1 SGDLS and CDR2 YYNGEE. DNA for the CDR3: TGTGCCAGCGGACCTCCGGGACAGATCTTGTCGGACGATACGCAGTATTTT. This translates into CASGPPGQILSDDTQYF.

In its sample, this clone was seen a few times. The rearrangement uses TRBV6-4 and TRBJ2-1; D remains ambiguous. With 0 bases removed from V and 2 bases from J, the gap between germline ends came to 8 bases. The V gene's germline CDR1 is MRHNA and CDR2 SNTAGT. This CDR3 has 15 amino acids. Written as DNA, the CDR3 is TGTGCCAGCAGTGACTCACCCTCTCCCTACAATGAGCAGTTCTTC. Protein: CASSDSPSPYNEQFF.

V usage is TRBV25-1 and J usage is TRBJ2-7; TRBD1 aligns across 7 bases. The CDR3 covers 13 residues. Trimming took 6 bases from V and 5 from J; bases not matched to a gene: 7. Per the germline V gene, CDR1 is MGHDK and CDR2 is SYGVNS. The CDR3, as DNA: TGTGCCAGCAGCCGAGGGGGCTCGGACGAGCAGTACTTC. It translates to CASSRGGSDEQYF.

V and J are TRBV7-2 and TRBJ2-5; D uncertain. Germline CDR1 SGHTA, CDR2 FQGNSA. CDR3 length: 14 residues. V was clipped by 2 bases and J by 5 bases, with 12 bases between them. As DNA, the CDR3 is TGTGCCAGCAGCTTATTTAATCGGGTCGAGACCCAGTACTTC. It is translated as CASSLFNRVETQYF.

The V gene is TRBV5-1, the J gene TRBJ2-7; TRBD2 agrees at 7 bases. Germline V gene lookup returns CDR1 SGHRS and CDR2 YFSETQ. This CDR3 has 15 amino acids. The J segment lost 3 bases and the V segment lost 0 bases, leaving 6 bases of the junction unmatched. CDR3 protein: CASSLGLADFYEQYF. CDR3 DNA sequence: TGCGCCAGCAGCTTGGGGCTAGCGGACTTCTACGAGCAGTACTTC.

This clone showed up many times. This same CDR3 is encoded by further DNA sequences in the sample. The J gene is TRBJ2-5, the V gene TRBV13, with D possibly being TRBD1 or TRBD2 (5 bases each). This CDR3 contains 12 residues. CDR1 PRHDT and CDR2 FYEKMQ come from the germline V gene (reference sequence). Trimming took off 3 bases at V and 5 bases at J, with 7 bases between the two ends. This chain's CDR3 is CASSLRGETQYF. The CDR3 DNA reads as TGTGCCAGCAGCTTGAGGGGTGAGACCCAGTACTTC. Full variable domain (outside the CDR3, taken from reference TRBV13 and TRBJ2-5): AAGVIQSPRHLIKEKRETATLKCYPIPRHDTVYWYQQGPGQDPQFLISFYEKMQSDKGSIPDRFSAQQFSDYHSELNMSSLELGDSALYFCASSLRGETQYFGPGTRLLVL.

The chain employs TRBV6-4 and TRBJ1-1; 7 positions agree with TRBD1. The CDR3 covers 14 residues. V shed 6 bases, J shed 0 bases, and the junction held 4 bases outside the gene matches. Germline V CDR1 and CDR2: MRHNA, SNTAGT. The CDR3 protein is CASRPTGVNTEAFF. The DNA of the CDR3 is TGTGCCAGCAGGCCAACAGGGGTGAACACTGAAGCTTTCTTT.

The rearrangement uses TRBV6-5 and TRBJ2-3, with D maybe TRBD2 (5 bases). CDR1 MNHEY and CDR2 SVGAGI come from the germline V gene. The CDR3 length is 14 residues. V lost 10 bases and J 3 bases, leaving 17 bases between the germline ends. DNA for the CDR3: TGTGCCACCTCCCGTTGGTGGGAGACAGATACGCAGTATTTT. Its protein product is CATSRWWETDTQYF.

The chain's CDR3 is CASSILGSNQPQHF. CDR3 coding DNA: TGTGCCAGTAGTATTTTGGGGAGCAATCAGCCCCAGCATTTT. The chain recombines TRBV19 with TRBJ1-5; D not certain. The V gene's germline CDR1 is LNHDA and CDR2 SQIVND (reference sequence). V gave up 3 bases and J gave up 1 base, with 7 bases separating them. The CDR3 runs to 14 residues. Full variable domain (outside the CDR3, taken from reference TRBV19 and TRBJ1-5): DGGITQSPKYLFRKEGQNVTLSCEQNLNHDAMYWYRQDPGQGLRLIYYSQIVNDFQKGDIAEGYSVSREKKESFPLTVTSAQKNPTAFYLCASSILGSNQPQHFGDGTRLSIL.

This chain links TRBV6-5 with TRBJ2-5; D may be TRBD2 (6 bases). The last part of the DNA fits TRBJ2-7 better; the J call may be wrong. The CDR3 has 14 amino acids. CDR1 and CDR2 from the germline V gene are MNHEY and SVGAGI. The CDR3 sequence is CASTEGRGFYEQYF. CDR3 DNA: TGTGCCAGCACCGAGGGACGGGGGTTCTACGAGCAGTACTTC.

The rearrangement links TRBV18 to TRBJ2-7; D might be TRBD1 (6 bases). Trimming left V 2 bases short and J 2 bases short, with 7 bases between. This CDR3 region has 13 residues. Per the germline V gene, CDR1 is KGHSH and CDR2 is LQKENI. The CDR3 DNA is TGTGCCAGCTCACCATCAGGGGCCTACGAGCAGTACTTC. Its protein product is CASSPSGAYEQYF.

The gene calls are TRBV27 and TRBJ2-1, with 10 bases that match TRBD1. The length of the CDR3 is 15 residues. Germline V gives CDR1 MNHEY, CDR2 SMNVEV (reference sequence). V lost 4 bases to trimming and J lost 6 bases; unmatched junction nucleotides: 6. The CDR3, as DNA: TGTGCCAGCAGTTACGACAGGGGGCTAGGCAATGAGCAGTTCTTC. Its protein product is CASSYDRGLGNEQFF.

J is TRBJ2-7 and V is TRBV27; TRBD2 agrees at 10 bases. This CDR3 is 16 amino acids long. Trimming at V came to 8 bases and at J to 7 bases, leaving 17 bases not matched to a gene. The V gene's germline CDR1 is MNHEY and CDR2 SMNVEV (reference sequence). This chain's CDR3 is CASGEIQAGGPREQYF. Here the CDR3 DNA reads TGTGCCAGCGGCGAGATTCAAGCGGGAGGGCCGAGGGAGCAGTACTTC.

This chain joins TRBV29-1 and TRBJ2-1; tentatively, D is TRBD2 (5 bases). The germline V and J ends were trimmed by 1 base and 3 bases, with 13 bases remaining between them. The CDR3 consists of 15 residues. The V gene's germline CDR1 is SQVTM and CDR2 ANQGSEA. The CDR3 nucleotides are TGCAGCGTTGAAGGTTTCGTACGGGACTACAATGAGCAGTTCTTC. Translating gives CSVEGFVRDYNEQFF.

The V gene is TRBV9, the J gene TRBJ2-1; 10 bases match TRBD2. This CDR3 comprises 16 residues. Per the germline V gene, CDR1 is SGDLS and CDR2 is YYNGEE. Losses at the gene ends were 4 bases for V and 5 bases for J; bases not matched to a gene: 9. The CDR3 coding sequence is TGTGCCAGCAGCCCTCTTAGCGGGAGGCAAAACAATGAGCAGTTCTTC. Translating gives CASSPLSGRQNNEQFF.

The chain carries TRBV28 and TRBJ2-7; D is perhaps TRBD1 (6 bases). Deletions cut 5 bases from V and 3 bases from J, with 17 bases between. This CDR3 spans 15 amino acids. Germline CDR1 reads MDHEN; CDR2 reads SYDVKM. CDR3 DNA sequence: TGTGCCAGCAGTACCGATCCGGGACACAGCTACGAGCAGTACTTC. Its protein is CASSTDPGHSYEQYF.

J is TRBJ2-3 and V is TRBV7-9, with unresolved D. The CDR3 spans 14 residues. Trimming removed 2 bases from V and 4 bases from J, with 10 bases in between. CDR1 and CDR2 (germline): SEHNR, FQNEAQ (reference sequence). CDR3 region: CASSLKGFSDTQYF. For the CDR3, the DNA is TGTGCCAGCAGCTTAAAGGGTTTTTCAGATACGCAGTATTTT.

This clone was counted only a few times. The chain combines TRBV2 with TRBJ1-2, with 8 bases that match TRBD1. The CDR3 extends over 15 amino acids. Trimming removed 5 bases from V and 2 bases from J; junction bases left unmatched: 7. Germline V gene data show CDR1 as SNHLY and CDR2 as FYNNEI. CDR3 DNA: TGTGCCAGCAGTTCCCCCCGGACAGGGAACTATGGCTACACCTTC. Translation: CASSSPRTGNYGYTF.